One sample yielded the 17 T cell receptor beta chains listed below, sequenced in a study of T cells in Graves' hyperthyroidism and ophthalmopathy. TCR beta CDR3 region amplification was performed from RNA transcripts. HTBI primers were employed in a first-round RT-PCR of the TCR CDR3. Using its own MiXCR run on the multiplex PCR reads, TCRdb lists one record per CDR3 protein. Here the sample spans hundreds of thousands of distinct CDR3 sequences, about 14% being singletons. Sample: blood. Source of these receptors: a man aged 18 to 35 with Graves' ophthalmopathy.

This clonotype was recorded many times. This chain connects TRBV2 to TRBJ2-7; D tentatively fits TRBD1 or TRBD2 (5 bases each). CDR1 is SNHLY, CDR2 FYNNEI, per germline. The V gene lost 8 bases and the J gene lost 6 bases, with 17 bases spanning the gap. The CDR3 has 13 residues. Here the CDR3 reads CASLRGVEFEQYF. The CDR3, as DNA: TGTGCCAGCCTCCGAGGGGTGGAGTTCGAGCAGTACTTC.

In this sample, this clonotype turned up many times. The chain couples TRBV6-5 to TRBJ1-2, with 7 nucleotides matching TRBD1. CDR3 length equals 15 residues. V lost 6 bases, J lost 4 bases, and 11 bases stayed unmatched. Germline V gene data show CDR1 as MNHEY and CDR2 as SVGAGI. CDR3 in DNA: TGTGCCAGCAGGCTGGACAGGTGGTCTTTCTATGGCTACACCTTC. This sequence encodes CASRLDRWSFYGYTF.

There are many counts of this clonotype. This rearrangement joins TRBV2 to TRBJ2-7, with 8 bases that match TRBD2. Germline V gene data show CDR1 as SNHLY and CDR2 as FYNNEI. V shed 3 bases and J 4 bases; nucleotides not matched to a gene: 11. There are 16 residues in the CDR3. CDR3 sequence (DNA): TGTGCCAGCAGTGAGGGGGGGACTAGTTCCTTATACGAGCAGTACTTC. It specifies CASSEGGTSSLYEQYF. The whole variable domain, remainder taken from reference TRBV2 and TRBJ2-7, is EPEVTQTPSHQVTQMGQEVILRCVPISNHLYFYWYRQILGQKVEFLVSFYNNEISEKSEIFDDQFSVERPDGSNFTLKIRSTKLEDSAMYFCASSEGGTSSLYEQYFGPGTRLTVT.

This chain links TRBV7-2 with TRBJ2-2, with TRBD2 identical over 8 bases. The germline gives CDR1 SGHTA, CDR2 FQGNSA. Germline trimming cut 5 bases from V and 6 bases from J; bases unmatched to any gene: 8. This CDR3 is 15 amino acids long. CDR3 in DNA: TGTGCCAGCAGCCCAAGCGGGAGTCTGTCCGGGGAGCTGTTTTTT. This gives the protein CASSPSGSLSGELFF.

This chain connects TRBV5-1 to TRBJ1-2, with 10 bases lining up with TRBD1. Germline CDR1 SGHRS, CDR2 YFSETQ. With V trimmed by 7 bases and J by 4 bases, 7 bases remained unmatched. This CDR3 region has 14 residues. Here the CDR3 reads CASSMTGGFYGYTF. CDR3 DNA sequence: TGCGCCAGCTCAATGACAGGGGGCTTCTATGGCTACACCTTC.

Worth noting for this clonotype: A much more abundant neighbour one base away suggests this may be a read error. The chain combines TRBV11-3 with TRBJ2-7; D perhaps matches TRBD1 (6 bases). CDR1 is SGHNT, CDR2 YENEEA, per germline. The V and J ends lost 6 bases and 5 bases respectively, with 17 bases between them. There are 14 residues in the CDR3. As DNA, the CDR3 is TGTGCCAGCAGTCCTGGACAGACGTCCCACGAGCAGTACTTC. Amino acids: CASSPGQTSHEQYF. The variable domain in full, with the rest retrieved from reference TRBV11-3 and TRBJ2-7, is EAGVVQSPRYKIIEKKQPVAFWCNPISGHNTLYWYLQNLGQGPELLIRYENEEAVDDSQLPKDRFSAERLKGVDSTLKIQPAELGDSAVYLCASSPGQTSHEQYFGPGTRLTVT.

This clonotype came up many times. The chain links TRBV7-9 to TRBJ1-1; D ambiguous. The CDR3 has 15 residues. Trimming removed 5 bases at V and 3 bases at J, with 16 bases between. Germline V gene data show CDR1 as SEHNR and CDR2 as FQNEAQ (reference sequence). This chain's CDR3 is CASSRSGQRDTEAFF. The CDR3 region has the DNA TGTGCCAGCAGCCGTAGCGGGCAGCGGGACACTGAAGCTTTCTTT.

This clonotype has ten or more counts. This chain joins TRBV24-1 and TRBJ1-2; unclear D gene. V was shortened by 3 bases and J by 6 bases, with 7 bases between the two germline ends. Germline CDR1 reads KGHDR; CDR2 reads SFDVKD. The CDR3 runs to 12 residues. CDR3: CATSDDGDGYTF. The CDR3 DNA reads as TGTGCCACCAGTGATGACGGGGATGGCTACACCTTC.

This clonotype was detected a few times. The CDR3 DNA reads as TGTGCCAGCAGAGATGGACAGTCAGAGCAGTACTTC. This gives the protein CASRDGQSEQYF. The chain carries TRBV12-3 or TRBV12-4 and TRBJ2-7; D is possibly TRBD1 (6 bases). This CDR3 is built from 12 residues. The germline V and J ends were trimmed by 6 bases and 7 bases, with 13 bases remaining between them.

This clonotype was seen many times. J is TRBJ2-1 and V is TRBV27; 12 bases fit TRBD2. The CDR3 totals 17 residues. Germline lookup yields CDR1 MNHEY and CDR2 SMNVEV (reference sequence). The ends lost 6 bases at V and 9 bases at J; junction bases unmatched: 15. CDR3 protein: CASSQWASGRAESEQFF. The CDR3 region has the DNA TGTGCCAGCAGCCAATGGGCTAGCGGGAGGGCCGAGAGTGAGCAGTTCTTC.

In this sample, this clonotype turned up many times. V and J are TRBV5-5 and TRBJ2-2; D gene ambiguous. The germline V gene encodes CDR1 SGHKS and CDR2 YYEKEE (reference sequence). There are 16 residues in the CDR3. V was clipped by 0 bases and J by 0 bases, with 9 bases between them. CDR3 region: CASSLVGKSNTGELFF. In DNA form, the CDR3 reads TGTGCCAGCAGCTTGGTGGGCAAATCGAACACCGGGGAGCTGTTTTTT.

The V call is TRBV19, the J call TRBJ2-2; the D gene is possibly TRBD1 (6 bases). This CDR3 is built from 15 residues. CDR1 LNHDA and CDR2 SQIVND come from the germline V gene (reference sequence). Deletions cut 4 bases from V and 0 bases from J, with 9 bases between. CDR3 in amino acids: CASSRDTSNTGELFF. DNA of the CDR3: TGTGCCAGTAGTAGGGACACTTCGAACACCGGGGAGCTGTTTTTT.

This rearrangement joins TRBV7-2 to TRBJ2-4, with D perhaps matching TRBD1 (5 bases). The CDR3 loop spans 13 amino acids. Germline CDR1 SGHTA, CDR2 FQGNSA. The germline V and J ends were trimmed by 3 bases and 5 bases, with 8 bases remaining between them. The CDR3 sequence is CASSFRGENIQYF. CDR3 nucleotides: TGTGCCAGCAGCTTTAGGGGCGAAAACATTCAGTACTTC.

This clonotype was picked up many times. This sequence joins TRBV4-1 and TRBJ2-2, with 10 positions matching TRBD2. V shed 0 bases and J 0 bases; nucleotides not matched to a gene: 10. The CDR3 totals 20 residues. The V gene's germline CDR1 is MGHRA and CDR2 YSYEKL. In DNA form, the CDR3 reads TGCGCCAGCAGCCAAGATCTCAGTCTAGCGGGGGTTACGAACACCGGGGAGCTGTTTTTT. Its protein product is CASSQDLSLAGVTNTGELFF.

This chain joins TRBV27 and TRBJ1-5; TRBD1 agrees at 8 bases. CDR3 length equals 14 residues. With V trimmed by 5 bases and J by 3 bases, 3 bases remained unmatched. The germline V gene encodes CDR1 MNHEY and CDR2 SMNVEV (reference sequence). DNA for the CDR3: TGTGCCAGCAGTAAGGACAGGGTCAATCAGCCCCAGCATTTT. Protein product: CASSKDRVNQPQHF.

This clonotype has at least ten counts. The chain is built from TRBV27 and TRBJ1-2; no reliable D call. The germline V gene encodes CDR1 MNHEY and CDR2 SMNVEV (reference sequence). This CDR3 has 14 amino acids. Deletions cut 6 bases from V and 4 bases from J, with 15 bases between. CDR3 sequence (DNA): TGTGCCAGCAGCAAAAGGGATCTCGCCTATGGCTACACCTTC. Translating it yields CASSKRDLAYGYTF.

This clonotype has just a few counts. A much more abundant neighbour one base away suggests this may be a read error. V gene TRBV2 combines with J gene TRBJ1-1; D gene ambiguous. The V end lost 9 bases, the J end lost 0 bases, and 5 bases lay between the germline ends. Germline V gives CDR1 SNHLY, CDR2 FYNNEI. The CDR3 runs to 11 residues. The CDR3 coding sequence is TGTGCCAGGCAAGTGAACACTGAAGCTTTCTTT. Translated: CARQVNTEAFF.